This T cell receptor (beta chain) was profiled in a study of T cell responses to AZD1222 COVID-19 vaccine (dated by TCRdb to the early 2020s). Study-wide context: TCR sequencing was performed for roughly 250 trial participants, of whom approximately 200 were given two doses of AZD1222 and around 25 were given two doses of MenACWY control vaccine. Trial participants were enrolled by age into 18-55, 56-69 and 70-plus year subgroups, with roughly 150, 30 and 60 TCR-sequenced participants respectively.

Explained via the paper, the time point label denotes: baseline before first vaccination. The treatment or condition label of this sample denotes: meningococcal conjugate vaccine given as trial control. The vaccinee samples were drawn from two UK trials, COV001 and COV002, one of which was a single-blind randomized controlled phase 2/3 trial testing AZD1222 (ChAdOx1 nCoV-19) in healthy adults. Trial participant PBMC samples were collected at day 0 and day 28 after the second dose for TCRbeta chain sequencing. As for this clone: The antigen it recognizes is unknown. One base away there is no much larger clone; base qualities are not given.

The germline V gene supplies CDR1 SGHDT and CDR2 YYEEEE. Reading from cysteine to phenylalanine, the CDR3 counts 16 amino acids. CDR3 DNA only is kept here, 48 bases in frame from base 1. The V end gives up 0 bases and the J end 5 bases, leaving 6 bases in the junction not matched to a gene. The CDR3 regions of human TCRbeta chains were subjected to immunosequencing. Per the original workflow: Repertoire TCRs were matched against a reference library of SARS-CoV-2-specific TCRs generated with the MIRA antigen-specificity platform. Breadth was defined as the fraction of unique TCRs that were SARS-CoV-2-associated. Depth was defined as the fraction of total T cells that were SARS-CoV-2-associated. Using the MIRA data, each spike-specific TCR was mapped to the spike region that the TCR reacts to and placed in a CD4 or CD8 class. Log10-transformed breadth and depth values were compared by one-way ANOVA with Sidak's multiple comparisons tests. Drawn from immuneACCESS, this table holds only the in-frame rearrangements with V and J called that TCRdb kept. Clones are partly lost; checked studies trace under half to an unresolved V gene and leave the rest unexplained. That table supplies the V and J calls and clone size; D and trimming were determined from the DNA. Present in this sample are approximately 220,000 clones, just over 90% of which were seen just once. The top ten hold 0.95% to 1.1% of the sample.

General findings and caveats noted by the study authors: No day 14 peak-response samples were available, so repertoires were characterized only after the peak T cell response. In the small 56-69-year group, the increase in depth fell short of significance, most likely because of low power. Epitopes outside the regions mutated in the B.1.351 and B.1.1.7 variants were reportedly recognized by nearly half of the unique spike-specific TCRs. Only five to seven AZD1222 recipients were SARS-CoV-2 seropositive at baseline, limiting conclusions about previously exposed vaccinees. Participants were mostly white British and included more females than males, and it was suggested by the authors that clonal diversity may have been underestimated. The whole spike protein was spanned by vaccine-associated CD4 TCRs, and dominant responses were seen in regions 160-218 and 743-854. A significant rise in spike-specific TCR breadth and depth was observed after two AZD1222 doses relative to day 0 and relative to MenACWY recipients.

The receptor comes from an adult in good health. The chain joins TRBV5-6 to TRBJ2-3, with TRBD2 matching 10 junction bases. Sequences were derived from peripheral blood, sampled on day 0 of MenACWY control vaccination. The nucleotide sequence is TGTGCCAGCAGCTTGGACCCAGCGGGGGGGGAAGATACGCAGTATTTT. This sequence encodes CASSLDPAGGEDTQYF. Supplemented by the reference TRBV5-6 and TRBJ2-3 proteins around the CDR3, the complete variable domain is DAGVTQSPTHLIKTRGQQVTLRCSPKSGHDTVSWYQQALGQGPQFIFQYYEEEERQRGNFPDRFSGHQFPNYSSELNVNALLLGDSALYLCASSLDPAGGEDTQYFGPGTRLTVL.